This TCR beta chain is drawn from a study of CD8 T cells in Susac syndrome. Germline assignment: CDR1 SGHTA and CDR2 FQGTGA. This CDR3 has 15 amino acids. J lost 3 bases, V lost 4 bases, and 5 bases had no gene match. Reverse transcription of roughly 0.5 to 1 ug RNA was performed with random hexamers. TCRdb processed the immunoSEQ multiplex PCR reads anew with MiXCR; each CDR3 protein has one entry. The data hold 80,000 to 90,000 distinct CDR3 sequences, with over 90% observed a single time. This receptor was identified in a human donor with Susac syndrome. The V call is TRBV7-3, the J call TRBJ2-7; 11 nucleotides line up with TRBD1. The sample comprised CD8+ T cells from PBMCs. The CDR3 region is CASSSAGTGGYEQYF. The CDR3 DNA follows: TGTGCCAGCAGCTCCGCCGGGACAGGGGGCTACGAGCAGTACTTC.